This T cell receptor beta chain was identified in a study of OX40 agonist ivuxolimab in advanced cancers. Regarding the study in general: Ivuxolimab was a fully human IgG2 agonistic monoclonal antibody targeting the costimulatory receptor OX40 (CD134). Of the approximately 54 patients in dose escalation, some 20 had hepatocellular carcinoma, some 15 had melanoma, 9 had renal cell carcinoma and 9 had head and neck cancer. Peripheral TCRbeta sequencing aimed to test whether ivuxolimab altered TCR sequence diversity and caused clonal T-cell expansion. Three dose-escalation patients achieved partial responses, one with hepatocellular carcinoma and two with cutaneous melanoma. The monotherapy dose-escalation portion (N of about 52 patients) of the phase I ivuxolimab trial is reported in the paper. Intravenous ivuxolimab was administered to patients every 2 weeks at six dose levels: 0.01, 0.1, 0.3, 1.5, 3 and 10 mg/kg. A male proportion of nearly 85% and a mean age of around 60 years, ranging from about 20 to 85, were recorded for the dose-escalation cohort. Prior anti-PD-1, anti-PD-L1 or anti-CTLA-4 therapy was permitted, and 40% of dose-escalation patients had received checkpoint inhibitors. What the research found in general, with its limitations: In the 0.1-3.0 mg/kg groups, partial responders had among the lowest normalized peripheral clonal expansion, particularly in CD8+ T cells. Low levels of normalized T-cell clonal expansion were also seen in some patients who did not respond. The antigen specificity of the clonally expanded peripheral T cells was not determined. At doses of 0.1 to 3.0 mg/kg, clonal expansion of both CD4+ and CD8+ T cells in blood was seen between baseline and week 6. After ivuxolimab, expanded clones were on average more numerous among CD8+ T cells than among CD4+ T cells.

For sequencing of the TCRbeta CDR3 region, genomic DNA was extracted from the sorted cells. The immunoSEQ Assay was used for sequencing of TCRbeta CDR3 regions. TCRdb carries this immuneACCESS record with in-frame sequences only. Its versions omit some clonotypes, under half of them owing to an unresolved V gene in the studies checked, with the rest unexplained. The sample table records roughly 8,600 clones; about 90% of these occur just once. Jointly, the top ten make up about 4.4% of the sample. As to this clone: The clone's antigen remains unknown. Per-base qualities were not stored, and no clone one base away is much larger.

V gives up 3 bases and J gives up 4 bases, and the segment between their germline ends measures 13 bases. Including the terminal cysteine and phenylalanine, the CDR3 comprises 14 residues. Solely the CDR3 DNA is kept, with 42 bases framed from the first base. CDR1 and CDR2 are read off the germline V gene as SNHLY and FYNNEI. The trial excluded patients who had a history of autoimmune disease or who were on systemic immunosuppression. Peripheral blood for TCR sequencing was collected from all dose cohorts at baseline, on cycle 4 day 1, and on cycle 7 day 1. Samples were obtained from an open-label, multicenter, first-in-human phase I dose-escalation trial of ivuxolimab. The trial enrolled adults with locally advanced or metastatic head and neck squamous cell, hepatocellular, melanoma or renal cell carcinoma. Before TCR sequencing, CD4+ and CD8+ T cells were separately sorted from peripheral blood.

The material sequenced was CD4+ or CD8+ T cells sorted from blood, taken in a trial of the OX40 agonist ivuxolimab. This chain is built from TRBV2 and TRBJ2-7; the D assignment is uncertain and may be TRBD1 or TRBD2, with 5 bases supporting each. The sequence derives from an adult with an advanced solid tumor such as melanoma, head and neck, liver or kidney cancer. This receptor has the CDR3 CASSDQGEGYEQYF. The DNA sequence is as follows: TGTGCCAGCAGTGATCAGGGAGAGGGGTACGAGCAGTACTTC.